One T cell receptor (beta chain) is described in this entry. Its antigen is unidentified. The CDR3 totals 14 residues. Looked up from germline, CDR1 is SGHRS and CDR2 is YFSETQ. Trimming took off 4 bases at V and 2 bases at J, with 12 bases between the two ends. The data derive from a study of cytomegalovirus exposure and HLA in healthy donors. Findings and limits, study-wide: Rarity held for most TCR sequences, but there were some public TCRs that occurred in many donors. In vitro testing confirmed a few CMV-associated chains as specific for CMV antigens.

Repertoires were generated with immunoSEQ multiplex PCR, while TCRdb's copy carries only in-frame clones and drops some. The sample shows some 140,000 clones, approximately 90% of them seen only once. Sequencing was carried out using PBMCs. V gene TRBV5-1 combines with J gene TRBJ1-1; D is unresolved. This TCR was recovered from a woman aged 25 to 39 in good health and CMV-seropositive. CDR3 in amino acids: CASSPPGINTEAFF. CDR3 in DNA: TGCGCCAGCAGCCCCCCGGGAATAAACACTGAAGCTTTCTTT.